This T cell receptor (beta chain) emerged from a study of T cells after posttransplantation cyclophosphamide. Sequenced by immunoSEQ multiplex PCR; TCRdb stores in-frame clones only, minus some. The sample includes some 16,000 clones, none of them occurring once. The CDR3 totals 12 residues. Germline V CDR1 and CDR2: SGHRS, YFSETQ. This clone was counted at least ten times. The target antigen is unknown. An end of the junction does not agree with germline; a read error may underlie this. Treatment was busulfan-fludarabine conditioning, a marrow graft, and cyclophosphamide on days +3 and +4. Findings and caveats of the study: After PTCy, TRB diversity resembled that of CNI/methotrexate controls.

V gene TRBV5-1 combines with J gene TRBJ2-7, with 8 bases lining up with TRBD2. This receptor was identified in a female patient in her thirties or forties who received an allogeneic stem cell transplant from a related donor, was CMV-positive, and had no GVHD. Some T cells may arise from the graft donor. The sequences come from PBMCs, collected after allogeneic stem cell transplant with posttransplant cyclophosphamide. The chain's CDR3 is CASSTYPRTSWF. CDR3 bases: TGCGCCAGCAGCACCTACCCTAGGACTAGCTGGTTC.